Each of the 28 T cell receptor beta chains below was sequenced from the same sample in a study of brain T cells in children with intractable seizures. Data came from immunoSEQ multiplex PCR; TCRdb stores just in-frame clones and leaves some out. This repertoire shows approximately 330,000 clones, roughly 93% found once; its top ten account for 5% to 7%. Time point noted: blood from clinic visit 5 months post-surgery; TSC patient then seizure free. The sequenced sample was peripheral blood, obtained roughly 5 months after surgery. These TCRs come from a boy in the first two years of life with tuberous sclerosis and intractable seizures.

The chain recombines TRBV7-9 with TRBJ2-4; D possibly matches TRBD1 or TRBD2 (7 bases each). Trimming removed 5 bases from V and 0 bases from J, with 14 bases in between. The germline V gene has CDR1 SEHNR and CDR2 FQNEAQ (reference sequence). This CDR3 is built from 16 residues. The CDR3 DNA is TGTGCCAGCAGCCCCCAGGGGGGGCTAGCCAAAAACATTCAGTACTTC. Protein: CASSPQGGLAKNIQYF.

The chain couples TRBV19 to TRBJ2-2; TRBD2 is a possible D gene (5 bases). Trimming cost V 7 bases and J 3 bases, with 9 bases left between them. The CDR3 has 13 amino acids. CDR1 is LNHDA and CDR2 is SQIVND in the germline V gene (reference sequence). The CDR3 coding sequence is TGTGCCAGTACCGCGGGTTACACCGGGGAGCTGTTTTTT. Amino acids: CASTAGYTGELFF.

The chain links TRBV4-2 to TRBJ2-7; D perhaps matches TRBD2 (6 bases). There are 14 residues in the CDR3. The V end was cut by 4 bases, the J end by 6 bases, with 16 bases between. Looked up from germline, CDR1 is LGHNA and CDR2 is YNFKEQ. The CDR3 here is CASSRATNSGEQYF. In DNA, the CDR3 is TGTGCCAGCAGCCGAGCCACTAATAGCGGCGAGCAGTACTTC.

The rearrangement uses TRBV6-1 and TRBJ1-6; the D gene is possibly TRBD1 (6 bases). This CDR3 contains 14 residues. Germline V gene lookup returns CDR1 MNHNS and CDR2 SASEGT. The V and J ends lost 0 bases and 10 bases respectively, with 10 bases between them. CDR3 nucleotides: TGTGCCAGCAGTGAAGCACAGGGTTTGTCACCCCTCCACTTT. It codes for CASSEAQGLSPLHF.

The V gene is TRBV27, the J gene TRBJ2-1; D is undetermined. The CDR3 loop spans 13 amino acids. Trimming pared 1 base from V and 3 bases from J, leaving 4 bases between. Per the germline V gene, CDR1 is MNHEY and CDR2 is SMNVEV (reference sequence). CDR3 coding DNA: TGTGCCAGCAGTTTATTTCGCTACAATGAGCAGTTCTTC. Translated: CASSLFRYNEQFF.

The table lists this clone with a count of one. The rearrangement links TRBV2 to TRBJ1-6; D not resolved. CDR1 and CDR2 (germline): SNHLY, FYNNEI. With 8 bases removed from V and 7 bases from J, the gap between germline ends came to 12 bases. This CDR3 comprises 13 residues. The CDR3 DNA is TGTGCCAGCGCACCGGGGTGGAATTCACCCCTCCACTTT. Its protein product is CASAPGWNSPLHF.

The rearrangement uses TRBV5-5 and TRBJ2-4, with D hard to call. The V end lost 2 bases, the J end lost 0 bases, and 18 bases lay between the germline ends. The germline V gene encodes CDR1 SGHKS and CDR2 YYEKEE (reference sequence). This CDR3 contains 18 residues. The CDR3 sequence is CASSLFDQAWEAKNIQYF. In DNA form, the CDR3 reads TGTGCCAGCAGCTTATTTGATCAAGCGTGGGAAGCCAAAAACATTCAGTACTTC.

The rearrangement uses TRBV6-5 and TRBJ2-5; D uncertain. Germline CDR1 MNHEY, CDR2 SVGAGI. The germline V and J ends were trimmed by 7 bases and 3 bases, with 15 bases remaining between them. CDR3 length: 14 amino acids. CDR3 sequence reads: CASNQDRVKETQYF. In nucleotides, the CDR3 is TGTGCCAGCAATCAGGACCGAGTGAAAGAGACCCAGTACTTC.

This clone has only a few counts. This chain connects TRBV3-1 (or the pseudogene TRBV3-2) to TRBJ2-7; D gene ambiguous. The CDR3 is 13 residues long. The V end lost 4 bases, the J end lost 6 bases, and 13 bases lay between the germline ends. Germline V lookup: CDR1 LGHDT, CDR2 YNNKEL (reference sequence). In nucleotides, the CDR3 is TGTGCCAGCAGCCCCTCTGACATGAGCGAGCAGTACTTC. It codes for CASSPSDMSEQYF.

This clone was recorded once. The gene calls are TRBV9 and TRBJ2-3; 10 bases line up with TRBD2. Germline V gene data show CDR1 as SGDLS and CDR2 as YYNGEE. The CDR3 runs 15 residues. V gave up 4 bases and J gave up 8 bases; unmatched junction bases: 10. The CDR3 DNA reads TGTGCCAGCAGCCCCGCTAGCGGGGGCGGCATTACGCAGTATTTT. Protein product: CASSPASGGGITQYF.

The chain couples TRBV19 to TRBJ2-6; TRBD2 is a possible D gene (6 bases). The CDR3 sequence is 16 residues long. V gave up 5 bases and J gave up 2 bases, with 13 bases separating them. CDR1 is LNHDA and CDR2 is SQIVND in the germline V gene (reference sequence). The CDR3 DNA reads as TGTGCCAGTAGTGCCTTCGGGGGTACTGGGGCCAACGTCCTGACTTTC. It encodes CASSAFGGTGANVLTF.

The chain is built from TRBV10-3 and TRBJ1-2; D ambiguous. The CDR3 covers 13 residues. V lost 7 bases to trimming and J lost 7 bases, with 16 bases between them. The germline gives CDR1 ENHRY, CDR2 SYGVKD. CDR3 sequence: CAITLDLRSGYTF. CDR3 nucleotides: TGTGCCATCACTCTCGACCTTCGGTCTGGCTACACCTTC.

The chain has TRBV9 and TRBJ1-6; D is unresolved. The V and J ends lost 0 bases and 0 bases respectively, with 16 bases between them. The CDR3 is 19 residues long. From germline, CDR1 is SGDLS and CDR2 YYNGEE. The DNA for the CDR3 is TGTGCCAGCAGCGTAGGACGTCGCGGCAAGAGCTCCTATAATTCACCCCTCCACTTT. It specifies CASSVGRRGKSSYNSPLHF.

To note about this clone: The same CDR3 also results from other DNA sequences found in this sample. This chain joins TRBV7-9 and TRBJ2-7; 9 positions agree with TRBD2. V was pared by 5 bases and J by 4 bases, with 3 bases of the junction left unmatched. Germline loops: CDR1 SEHNR, CDR2 FQNEAQ (reference sequence). This CDR3 is 13 amino acids long. The CDR3 nucleotides read TGTGCCAGCAGCCTGGGACTAGCATACGAGCAGTACTTC. Translation: CASSLGLAYEQYF.

V usage is TRBV3-1 (or the pseudogene TRBV3-2) and J usage is TRBJ2-7; D remains unclear. Germline assignment: CDR1 LGHDT and CDR2 YNNKEL (reference sequence). The CDR3 has 15 amino acids. Trimming took off 1 base at V and 0 bases at J, with 10 bases between the two ends. Here the CDR3 reads CASSQGHPSSYEQYF. CDR3 sequence (DNA): TGTGCCAGCAGCCAAGGACATCCAAGCTCCTACGAGCAGTACTTC.

This chain connects TRBV11-2 to TRBJ2-3; a weak D match, TRBD1 (6 bases). Germline-derived CDR1 and CDR2 are SGHAT and FQNNGV. This CDR3 is built from 16 residues. Trimming stripped 1 base from V and 4 bases from J, with 15 bases between. Here the CDR3 reads CASSLVPIGQPDTQYF. The CDR3 coding sequence is TGTGCCAGCAGCTTAGTTCCCATCGGACAGCCAGATACGCAGTATTTT. The full variable domain, with the rest looked up from reference TRBV11-2 and TRBJ2-3, is EAGVAQSPRYKIIEKRQSVAFWCNPISGHATLYWYQQILGQGPKLLIQFQNNGVVDDSQLPKDRFSAERLKGVDSTLKIQPAKLEDSAVYLCASSLVPIGQPDTQYFGPGTRLTVL.

V is TRBV11-2 and J is TRBJ2-1; 7 bases align to TRBD1. Trimming at V came to 5 bases and at J to 8 bases, leaving 6 bases not matched to a gene. The CDR3 spans 13 residues. Germline-derived CDR1 and CDR2 are SGHAT and FQNNGV. The CDR3 reads CASSIDRVYEQFF. As DNA, the CDR3 is TGTGCCAGCAGCATTGACAGGGTCTATGAGCAGTTCTTC.

V gene TRBV5-5 combines with J gene TRBJ2-5; D is tentatively TRBD1 or TRBD2 (6 bases each). In germline, CDR1 is SGHKS, CDR2 YYEKEE (reference sequence). V was pared by 2 bases and J by 2 bases, with 10 bases between. The CDR3 has 14 amino acids. In nucleotides, the CDR3 is TGTGCCAGCAGCTTTGGGGGGCCGCAAGAGACCCAGTACTTC. It specifies CASSFGGPQETQYF.

The J gene is TRBJ1-2, the V gene TRBV27; no clear D gene. The germline CDR1 and CDR2 sequences are MNHEY and SMNVEV (reference sequence). The V and J ends lost 5 bases and 1 base respectively, with 14 bases between them. This CDR3 contains 15 residues. CDR3 sequence reads: CASSPNPHFNYGYTF. As DNA, the CDR3 is TGTGCCAGCAGTCCGAACCCACATTTTAACTATGGCTACACCTTC.

The chain employs TRBV4-2 and TRBJ2-7; 12 bases map to TRBD2. CDR3 length: 15 residues. Losses at the gene ends were 3 bases for V and 5 bases for J; bases not matched to a gene: 5. Germline assignment: CDR1 LGHNA and CDR2 YNFKEQ. The CDR3 bases are TGTGCCAGCAGCCAGGATCGACTAGCGGGAGACGAGCAGTACTTC. Translation gives CASSQDRLAGDEQYF.

Regarding this clone: Other DNA sequences within the sample encode an identical CDR3. The chain has TRBV27 and TRBJ1-2, with unresolved D. Germline-derived CDR1 and CDR2 are MNHEY and SMNVEV (reference sequence). CDR3 size: 13 residues. Trimming shortened V by 0 bases and J by 2 bases, and 4 bases separated the two germline ends. The CDR3 is CASSLSDNYGYTF. The CDR3 DNA is TGTGCCAGCAGTTTATCGGACAACTATGGCTACACCTTC.

The rearrangement uses TRBV20-1 and TRBJ2-7; 11 bases fit TRBD1. The CDR3 has 13 residues. Trimming removed 3 bases from V and 6 bases from J; junction bases left unmatched: 4. Germline CDR1 and CDR2: DFQATT and SNEGSKA (reference sequence). The CDR3: CSASPGQGVEQYF. CDR3 DNA: TGCAGTGCTAGTCCGGGACAGGGGGTCGAGCAGTACTTC.

This chain links TRBV3-1 (or the pseudogene TRBV3-2) with TRBJ1-2; TRBD1 agrees at 7 bases. The V gene's germline CDR1 is LGHDT and CDR2 YNNKEL (reference sequence). V shed 1 base and J 4 bases; nucleotides not matched to a gene: 0. The CDR3 runs to 13 residues. CDR3 loop: CASSQGQGYGYTF. The CDR3 DNA reads TGTGCCAGCAGCCAAGGACAGGGCTATGGCTACACCTTC.

V and J are TRBV11-2 and TRBJ1-1; weak D call: TRBD1 (5 bases). Germline CDR1 and CDR2: SGHAT and FQNNGV. V was clipped by 5 bases and J by 0 bases, with 22 bases between them. This CDR3 has 18 residues. The CDR3 spells CASSHLTPRQIVNTEAFF. The CDR3 DNA sequence: TGTGCCAGCAGCCATTTAACCCCCCGACAGATAGTGAACACTGAAGCTTTCTTT.

The chain employs TRBV5-8 and TRBJ1-1; D not certain. Trimming removed 1 base from V and 4 bases from J, with 11 bases in between. This CDR3 contains 14 residues. Germline CDR1 reads SGHTS; CDR2 reads YDEGEE. CDR3 in DNA: TGTGCCAGCAGCTTGCGAGGTTGGGTCACTGAAGCTTTCTTT. Amino acid sequence: CASSLRGWVTEAFF.

This rearrangement joins TRBV6-6 to TRBJ1-2; D uncertain. Germline values: CDR1 MNHNY, CDR2 SVGAGI (reference sequence). V shed 6 bases and J shed 5 bases, with 13 bases lying between them. The CDR3 consists of 13 residues. The CDR3 reads CASSNPPQYGYTF. Here the CDR3 DNA reads TGTGCCAGCAGCAATCCCCCTCAATATGGCTACACCTTC.

V gene TRBV6-5 combines with J gene TRBJ2-7; D uncertain. The CDR3 loop spans 12 amino acids. CDR1 MNHEY and CDR2 SVGAGI come from the germline V gene. V was shortened by 9 bases and J by 3 bases, with 12 bases between the two germline ends. The CDR3 region has the DNA TGTGCCAGGCCGACGATGGGCTACGAGCAGTACTTC. Its protein product is CARPTMGYEQYF.

This sequence joins TRBV3-1 (or the pseudogene TRBV3-2) and TRBJ1-3; D is undetermined. Trimming removed 4 bases from V and 0 bases from J, with 10 bases in between. The CDR3 runs to 15 residues. CDR1 LGHDT and CDR2 YNNKEL come from the germline V gene (reference sequence). CDR3 protein: CASSPTPSSGNTIYF. CDR3 DNA sequence: TGTGCCAGCAGCCCTACACCGAGCTCTGGAAACACCATATATTTT.